This entry lists 18 T cell receptor beta chains sequenced from one sample in a study of blood T cell repertoires in COVID-19. TCRdb's copy holds only in-frame clones and misses some; the assay was immunoSEQ multiplex PCR. The sample shows 240,000 or so clones, approximately 86% of them seen only once. Sequencing was performed on peripheral blood. Source of these receptors: a woman between 70 and 85 years old with active or convalescent COVID-19.

This clone was recorded only once. The rearrangement uses TRBV18 and TRBJ2-5, with a weak D call TRBD2 (7 bases). CDR3 length: 15 amino acids. Looked up from germline, CDR1 is KGHSH and CDR2 is LQKENI. V was trimmed by 1 base and J by 3 bases, leaving 12 bases between them. The CDR3 sequence is CASSPLAGAKETQYF. In nucleotides, the CDR3 is TGTGCCAGCTCACCACTTGCGGGGGCCAAAGAGACCCAGTACTTC.

The rearrangement joins TRBV5-1 to TRBJ2-5, with 9 bases that match TRBD1. The V gene end was trimmed by 2 bases and the J gene end by 4 bases; junction bases not matched to a gene: 6. This CDR3 has 15 residues. Per the germline V gene, CDR1 is SGHRS and CDR2 is YFSETQ. CDR3 nucleotide sequence: TGCGCCAGCAGCTTTGACAGGGGGAGAGGAGAGACCCAGTACTTC. Translated: CASSFDRGRGETQYF.

The chain links TRBV4-3 to TRBJ1-2, with D hard to call. Germline lookup yields CDR1 LGHNA and CDR2 YSLEER. Trimming removed 4 bases at V and 8 bases at J, with 17 bases between. The CDR3 has 14 amino acids. The CDR3 DNA reads TGCGCCAGCAGCCCGGGGATTGTACGTCGAGGCTACACCTTC. This sequence encodes CASSPGIVRRGYTF.

Written as DNA, the CDR3 is TGTGCCACCGGGACAGGGGCCTTTAATGAAAAACTGTTTTTT. Translating it yields CATGTGAFNEKLFF. The chain employs TRBV6-5 and TRBJ1-4; 10 bases map to TRBD1. The CDR3 totals 14 residues. The germline V gene has CDR1 MNHEY and CDR2 SVGAGI. The V gene end was trimmed by 10 bases and the J gene end by 4 bases; junction bases not matched to a gene: 6.

This rearrangement joins TRBV11-2 to TRBJ1-4, with D possibly matching TRBD1 (6 bases). Germline CDR1 reads SGHAT; CDR2 reads FQNNGV. This CDR3 has 15 amino acids. Trimming took 3 bases from V and 5 from J, leaving 13 bases between them. CDR3 loop: CASSFRGAGNEKLFF. CDR3 in DNA: TGTGCCAGCAGCTTTCGGGGGGCGGGAAATGAAAAACTGTTTTTT. The full variable domain, its missing parts supplied by reference TRBV11-2 and TRBJ1-4, is EAGVAQSPRYKIIEKRQSVAFWCNPISGHATLYWYQQILGQGPKLLIQFQNNGVVDDSQLPKDRFSAERLKGVDSTLKIQPAKLEDSAVYLCASSFRGAGNEKLFFGSGTQLSVL.

The chain combines TRBV19 with TRBJ1-5, with D perhaps matching TRBD1 (6 bases). Looked up from germline, CDR1 is LNHDA and CDR2 is SQIVND (reference sequence). The CDR3 spans 15 residues. Trimming took off 5 bases at V and 2 bases at J, with 13 bases between the two ends. Written as DNA, the CDR3 is TGTGCCAGTAGTTCGAGACAGGTTCGCAATCAGCCCCAGCATTTT. Protein sequence: CASSSRQVRNQPQHF. Drawing the rest from reference TRBV19 and TRBJ1-5, the complete variable domain is DGGITQSPKYLFRKEGQNVTLSCEQNLNHDAMYWYRQDPGQGLRLIYYSQIVNDFQKGDIAEGYSVSREKKESFPLTVTSAQKNPTAFYLCASSSRQVRNQPQHFGDGTRLSIL.

This rearrangement joins TRBV6-6 to TRBJ1-1; D gene ambiguous. V lost 6 bases, J lost 8 bases, and 10 bases lay in between. Germline lookup yields CDR1 MNHNY and CDR2 SVGAGI (reference sequence). This CDR3 region has 11 residues. In DNA, the CDR3 is TGTGCCAGCAGGGTACTAGAAGAAGCTTTCTTT. The encoded protein is CASRVLEEAFF.

The chain carries TRBV2 and TRBJ2-5; 8 bases fit TRBD2. Germline V gene sequence: CDR1 SNHLY, CDR2 FYNNEI. The CDR3 length is 16 residues. V lost 0 bases, J lost 1 base, and 4 bases stayed unmatched. This chain's CDR3 is CASSEASGAIQETQYF. CDR3 nucleotide sequence: TGTGCCAGCAGTGAAGCTAGCGGGGCGATCCAAGAGACCCAGTACTTC.

The genes are TRBV7-9 and TRBJ1-1, with D possibly matching TRBD1 (6 bases). V lost 5 bases and J 3 bases, leaving 16 bases between the germline ends. Germline V gene lookup returns CDR1 SEHNR and CDR2 FQNEAQ (reference sequence). The CDR3 spans 15 residues. As DNA, the CDR3 is TGTGCCAGCAGCCTAAAATTAGGGGGGGACACTGAAGCTTTCTTT. Protein sequence: CASSLKLGGDTEAFF. The whole variable domain, filled in from reference TRBV7-9 and TRBJ1-1, reads DTGVSQNPRHKITKRGQNVTFRCDPISEHNRLYWYRQTLGQGPEFLTYFQNEAQLEKSRLLSDRFSAERPKGSFSTLEIQRTEQGDSAMYLCASSLKLGGDTEAFFGQGTRLTVV.

The chain is built from TRBV11-2 and TRBJ2-1; 7 bases are a match to TRBD2. Germline trimming cut 5 bases from V and 0 bases from J; bases unmatched to any gene: 16. The CDR3 covers 19 residues. Germline CDR1 is SGHAT and CDR2 is FQNNGV. This CDR3 reads CASSARLAGVLSSYNEQFF. The CDR3 nucleotides read TGTGCCAGCAGCGCACGACTAGCCGGTGTCCTAAGCTCCTACAATGAGCAGTTCTTC.

V and J are TRBV9 and TRBJ2-5, with 7 positions matching TRBD2. The CDR3 is made up of 15 amino acids. Unmatched junction bases numbered 7, after V lost 4 bases and J lost 1 base. Germline V gene data show CDR1 as SGDLS and CDR2 as YYNGEE. Here the CDR3 DNA reads TGTGCCAGCAGCATACGGGACTACCTCCAAGAGACCCAGTACTTC. As protein: CASSIRDYLQETQYF.

J is TRBJ2-1 and V is TRBV11-2, with a weak D call TRBD1 (6 bases). The CDR3 loop spans 14 amino acids. The V gene lost 4 bases and the J gene lost 5 bases, with 12 bases spanning the gap. CDR1 and CDR2 from the germline V gene are SGHAT and FQNNGV. The CDR3 DNA reads TGTGCCAGCAGCTCTAGTGCAGGGGACAATGAGCAGTTCTTC. It encodes CASSSSAGDNEQFF.

The V and J genes are TRBV9 and TRBJ2-1; 9 bases match TRBD2. V gave up 0 bases and J gave up 0 bases; unmatched junction bases: 4. Germline-derived CDR1 and CDR2 are SGDLS and YYNGEE. CDR3 size: 17 residues. The CDR3 loop reads CASSVDSSGDSYNEQFF. CDR3 DNA sequence: TGTGCCAGCAGCGTAGACTCTAGCGGGGACTCCTACAATGAGCAGTTCTTC.

V gene TRBV7-9 combines with J gene TRBJ2-1, with D hard to call. This CDR3 has 15 amino acids. V gave up 5 bases and J gave up 12 bases, with 23 bases separating them. In germline, CDR1 is SEHNR, CDR2 FQNEAQ (reference sequence). The CDR3 nucleotides are TGTGCCAGCAGCCAACCACCACGAGTTAAGAACGGGCAGTTCTTC. It specifies CASSQPPRVKNGQFF.

The rearrangement uses TRBV4-3 and TRBJ2-7; 7 nucleotides align to TRBD2. The CDR3 runs 15 residues. V lost 1 base to trimming and J lost 2 bases; unmatched junction nucleotides: 5. Germline V gene lookup returns CDR1 LGHNA and CDR2 YSLEER. This chain's CDR3 is CASSQAARGAYEQYF. CDR3 DNA sequence: TGCGCCAGCAGCCAAGCGGCTCGGGGGGCCTACGAGCAGTACTTC.

This chain connects TRBV27 to TRBJ1-2, with 7 nucleotides matching TRBD1. V lost 6 bases, J lost 7 bases, and 8 bases stayed unmatched. The length of the CDR3 is 13 residues. Germline V gives CDR1 MNHEY, CDR2 SMNVEV (reference sequence). The CDR3 region has the DNA TGTGCCAGCAGAGCAAACAGGGGCGGTGGCTACACCTTC. It translates to CASRANRGGGYTF.

The chain joins TRBV6-2 or TRBV6-3 to TRBJ2-2, with 8 positions matching TRBD1. The V segment lost 2 bases and the J segment 7 bases; nucleotides outside the gene matches: 6. Germline-derived CDR1 and CDR2 are MNHEY and SVGEGT. The CDR3 length is 15 residues. The CDR3 spells CASSYGQGAVGELFF. The CDR3 DNA is TGTGCCAGCAGTTACGGGCAGGGGGCCGTCGGGGAGCTGTTTTTT.

This sequence joins TRBV18 and TRBJ1-1, with 7 bases that match TRBD1. Germline CDR1 is KGHSH and CDR2 is LQKENI. V was clipped by 1 base and J by 7 bases; unmatched bases: 6. CDR3 length: 14 amino acids. In DNA, the CDR3 is TGTGCCAGCTCACCACAACAGGGGTCCCATGAAGCTTTCTTT. It is translated as CASSPQQGSHEAFF.